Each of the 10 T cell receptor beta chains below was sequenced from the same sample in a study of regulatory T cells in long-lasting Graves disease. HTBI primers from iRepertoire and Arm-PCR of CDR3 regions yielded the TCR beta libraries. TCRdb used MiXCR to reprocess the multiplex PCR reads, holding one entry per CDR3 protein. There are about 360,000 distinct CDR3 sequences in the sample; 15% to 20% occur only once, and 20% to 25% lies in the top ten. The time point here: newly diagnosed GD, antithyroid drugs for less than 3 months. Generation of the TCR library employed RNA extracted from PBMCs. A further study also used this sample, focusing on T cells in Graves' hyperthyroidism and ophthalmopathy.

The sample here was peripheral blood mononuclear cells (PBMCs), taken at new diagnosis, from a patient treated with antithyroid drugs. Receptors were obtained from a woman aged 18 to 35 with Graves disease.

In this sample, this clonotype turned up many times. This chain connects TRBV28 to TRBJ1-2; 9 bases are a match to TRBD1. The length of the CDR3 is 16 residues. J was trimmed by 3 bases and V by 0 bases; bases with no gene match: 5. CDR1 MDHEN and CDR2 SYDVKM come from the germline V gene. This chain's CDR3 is CASSLWETGGYYGYTF. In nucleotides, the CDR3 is TGTGCCAGCAGTTTATGGGAGACAGGGGGTTACTATGGCTACACCTTC.

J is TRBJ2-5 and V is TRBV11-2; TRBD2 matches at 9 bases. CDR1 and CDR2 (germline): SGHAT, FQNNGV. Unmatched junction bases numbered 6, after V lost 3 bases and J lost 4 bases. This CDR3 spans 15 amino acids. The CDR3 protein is CASSFGGGAAETQYF. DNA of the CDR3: TGTGCCAGCAGCTTCGGCGGGGGGGCCGCAGAGACCCAGTACTTC.

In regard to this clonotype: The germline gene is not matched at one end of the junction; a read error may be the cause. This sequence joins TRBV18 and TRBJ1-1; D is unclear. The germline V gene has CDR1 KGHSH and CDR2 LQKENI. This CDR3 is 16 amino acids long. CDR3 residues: CASSAPFPRGSTEAFF. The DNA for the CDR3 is TGTGCCAGCTCAGCACCCTTCCCCCGGGGAAGCACTGAAGCTTTCTTT. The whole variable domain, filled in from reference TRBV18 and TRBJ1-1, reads NAGVMQNPRHLVRRRGQEARLRCSPMKGHSHVYWYRQLPEEGLKFMVYLQKENIIDESGMPKERFSAEFPKEGPSILRIQQVVRGDSAAYFCASSAPFPRGSTEAFFGQGTRLTVV.

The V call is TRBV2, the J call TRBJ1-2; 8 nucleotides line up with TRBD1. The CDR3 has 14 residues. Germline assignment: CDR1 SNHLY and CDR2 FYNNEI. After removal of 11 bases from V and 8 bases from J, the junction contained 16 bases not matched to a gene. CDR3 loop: CAASPRGPMDGYTF. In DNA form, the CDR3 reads TGTGCCGCCAGCCCCAGGGGGCCTATGGACGGCTACACCTTC.

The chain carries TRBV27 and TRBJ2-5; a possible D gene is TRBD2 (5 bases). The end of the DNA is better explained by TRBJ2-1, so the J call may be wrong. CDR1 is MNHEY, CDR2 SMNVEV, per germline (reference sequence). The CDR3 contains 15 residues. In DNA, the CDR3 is TGTGCCAGCAGTTTAGACCGGGGATCATCCAATGAGCAGTTCTTC. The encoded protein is CASSLDRGSSNEQFF.

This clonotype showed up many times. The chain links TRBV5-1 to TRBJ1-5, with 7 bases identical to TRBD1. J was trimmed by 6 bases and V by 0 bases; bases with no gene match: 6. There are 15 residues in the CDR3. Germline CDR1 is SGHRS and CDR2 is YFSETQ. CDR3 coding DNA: TGCGCCAGCAGCTTGGATCAGGGGGAGGGTCAGCCCCAGCATTTT. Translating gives CASSLDQGEGQPQHF.

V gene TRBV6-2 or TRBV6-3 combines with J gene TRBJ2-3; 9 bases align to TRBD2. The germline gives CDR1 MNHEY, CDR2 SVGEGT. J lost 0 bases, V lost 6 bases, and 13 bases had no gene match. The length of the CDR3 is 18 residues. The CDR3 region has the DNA TGTGCCAGCAGCCCTAGGGAAGCGGGAGGCGCTAGCACAGATACGCAGTATTTT. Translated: CASSPREAGGASTDTQYF.

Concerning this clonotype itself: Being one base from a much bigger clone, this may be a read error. The CDR3 nucleotides are TGTGCCAGCAGTTCATCAGCGGGAAATTTAGGTGAGCAGTACTTC. Translating it yields CASSSSAGNLGEQYF. V and J are TRBV12-3 or TRBV12-4 and TRBJ2-7, with TRBD2 identical over 7 bases. The CDR3 is made up of 15 amino acids. V gave up 4 bases and J gave up 7 bases; unmatched junction bases: 13.

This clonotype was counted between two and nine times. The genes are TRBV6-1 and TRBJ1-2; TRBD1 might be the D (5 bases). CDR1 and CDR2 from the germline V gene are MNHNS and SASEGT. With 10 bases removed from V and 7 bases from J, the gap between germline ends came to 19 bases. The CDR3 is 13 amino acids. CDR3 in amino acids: CAITGEAPVGYTF. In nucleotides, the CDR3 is TGTGCCATCACGGGGGAGGCTCCGGTTGGCTACACCTTC.

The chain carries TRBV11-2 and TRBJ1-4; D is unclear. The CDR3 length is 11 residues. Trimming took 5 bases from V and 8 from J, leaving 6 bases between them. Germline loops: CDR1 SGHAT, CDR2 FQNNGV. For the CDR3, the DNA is TGTGCCAGCAGCCCCCTGGAAAAACTGTTTTTT. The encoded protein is CASSPLEKLFF.